This T cell receptor beta chain was captured by sequencing in a study of cytomegalovirus exposure and HLA in healthy donors. The V gene's germline CDR1 is ENHRY and CDR2 SYGVKD. This CDR3 region has 15 residues. The V segment lost 3 bases and the J segment 5 bases; nucleotides outside the gene matches: 5. PCR involved 60 Vbeta and 13 Jbeta primers. Sequenced by immunoSEQ multiplex PCR; TCRdb stores in-frame clones only, minus some. This sample has about 200,000 clones, with around 77% found just once. This clone was seen more than once but under ten times. The sequence was collected from a woman younger than 45 in good health and CMV-seronegative. This chain connects TRBV10-3 to TRBJ1-2; 11 bases are shared with TRBD1. The sequenced sample was PBMCs. This CDR3 is CAISDVDRGRYGYTF. DNA for the CDR3: TGTGCCATCAGTGATGTGGACAGGGGGCGTTATGGCTACACCTTC.